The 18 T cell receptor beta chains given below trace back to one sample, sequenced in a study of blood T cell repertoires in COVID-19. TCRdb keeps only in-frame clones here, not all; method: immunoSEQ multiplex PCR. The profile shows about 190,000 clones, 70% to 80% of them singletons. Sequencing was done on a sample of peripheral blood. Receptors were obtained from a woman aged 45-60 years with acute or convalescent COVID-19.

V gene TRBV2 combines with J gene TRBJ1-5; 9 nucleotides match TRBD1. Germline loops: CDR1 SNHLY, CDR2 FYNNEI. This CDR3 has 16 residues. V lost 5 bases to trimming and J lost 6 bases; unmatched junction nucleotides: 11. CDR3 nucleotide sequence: TGTGCCAGCAGTCCGCGAACAGGGGGCGCAGGTCAGCCCCAGCATTTT. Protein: CASSPRTGGAGQPQHF.

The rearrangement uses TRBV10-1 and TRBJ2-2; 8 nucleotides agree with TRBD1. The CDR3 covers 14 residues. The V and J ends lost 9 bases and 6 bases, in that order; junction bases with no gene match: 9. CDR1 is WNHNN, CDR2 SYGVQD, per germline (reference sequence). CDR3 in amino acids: CASKPGGSAGELFF. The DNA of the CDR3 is TGCGCCAGTAAACCAGGGGGCAGCGCCGGGGAGCTGTTTTTT.

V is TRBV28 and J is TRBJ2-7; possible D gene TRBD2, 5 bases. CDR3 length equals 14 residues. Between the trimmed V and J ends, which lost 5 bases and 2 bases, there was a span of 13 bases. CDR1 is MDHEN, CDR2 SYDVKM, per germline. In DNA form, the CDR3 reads TGTGCCAGCAGTCCAGATCCCGGGGCCTACGAGCAGTACTTC. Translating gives CASSPDPGAYEQYF.

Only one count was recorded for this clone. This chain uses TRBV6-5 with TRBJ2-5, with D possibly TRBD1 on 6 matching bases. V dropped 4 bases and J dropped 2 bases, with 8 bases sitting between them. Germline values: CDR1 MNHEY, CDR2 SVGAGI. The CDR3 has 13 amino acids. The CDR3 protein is CASSWGHQETQYF. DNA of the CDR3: TGTGCCAGCAGTTGGGGACATCAAGAGACCCAGTACTTC.

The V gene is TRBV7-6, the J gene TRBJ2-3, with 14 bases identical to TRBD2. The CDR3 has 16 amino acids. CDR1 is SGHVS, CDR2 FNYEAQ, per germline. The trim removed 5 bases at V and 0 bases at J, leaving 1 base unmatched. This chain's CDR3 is CASSRLAGGSTDTQYF. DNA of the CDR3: TGTGCCAGCAGCCGACTAGCGGGGGGGAGCACAGATACGCAGTATTTT.

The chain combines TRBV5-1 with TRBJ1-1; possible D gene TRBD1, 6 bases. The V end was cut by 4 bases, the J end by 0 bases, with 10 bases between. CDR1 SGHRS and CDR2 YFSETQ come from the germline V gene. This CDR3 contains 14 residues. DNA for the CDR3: TGCGCCAGCAGCGGGGACACCCTGAACACTGAAGCTTTCTTT. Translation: CASSGDTLNTEAFF.

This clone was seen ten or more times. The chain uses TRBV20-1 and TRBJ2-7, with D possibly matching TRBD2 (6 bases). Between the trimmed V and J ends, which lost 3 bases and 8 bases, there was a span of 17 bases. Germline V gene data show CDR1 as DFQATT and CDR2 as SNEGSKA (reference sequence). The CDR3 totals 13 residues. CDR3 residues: CSASSGPLIQQYF. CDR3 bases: TGCAGTGCTAGTAGCGGACCTTTGATTCAGCAGTACTTC.

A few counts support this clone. The CDR3 bases are TGTGCCAGCAGCTTAGATTCCAGGGGAAGCAATCAGCCCCAGCATTTT. Its protein product is CASSLDSRGSNQPQHF. The V gene is TRBV7-2, the J gene TRBJ1-5, with D tentatively TRBD1 (6 bases). The CDR3 spans 16 residues. Trimming stripped 1 base from V and 1 base from J, with 11 bases between. Germline V lookup: CDR1 SGHTA, CDR2 FQGNSA. The full variable domain, rest sourced from reference TRBV7-2 and TRBJ1-5, is GAGVSQSPSNKVTEKGKDVELRCDPISGHTALYWYRQSLGQGLEFLIYFQGNSAPDKSGLPSDRFSAERTGGSVSTLTIQRTQQEDSAVYLCASSLDSRGSNQPQHFGDGTRLSIL.

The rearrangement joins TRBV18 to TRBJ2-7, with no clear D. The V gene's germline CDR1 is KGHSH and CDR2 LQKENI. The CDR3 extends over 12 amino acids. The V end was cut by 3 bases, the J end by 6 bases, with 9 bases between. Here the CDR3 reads CASSPNRVEQYF. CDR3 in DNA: TGTGCCAGCTCACCCAACCGGGTCGAGCAGTACTTC.

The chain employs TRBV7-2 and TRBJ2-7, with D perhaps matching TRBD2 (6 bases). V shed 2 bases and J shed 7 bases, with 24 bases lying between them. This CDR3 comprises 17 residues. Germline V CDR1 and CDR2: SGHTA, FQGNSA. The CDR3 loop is CASSLKSLSGSMQEQYF. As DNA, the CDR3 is TGTGCCAGCAGCTTAAAGTCTCTTAGCGGCTCTATGCAAGAGCAGTACTTC.

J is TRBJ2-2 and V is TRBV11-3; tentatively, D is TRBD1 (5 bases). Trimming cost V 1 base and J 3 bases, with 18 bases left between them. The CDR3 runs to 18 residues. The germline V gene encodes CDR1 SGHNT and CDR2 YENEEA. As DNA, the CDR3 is TGTGCCAGCAGCTTAGTAAACGGACAAGCCGAGGACACCGGGGAGCTGTTTTTT. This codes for CASSLVNGQAEDTGELFF.

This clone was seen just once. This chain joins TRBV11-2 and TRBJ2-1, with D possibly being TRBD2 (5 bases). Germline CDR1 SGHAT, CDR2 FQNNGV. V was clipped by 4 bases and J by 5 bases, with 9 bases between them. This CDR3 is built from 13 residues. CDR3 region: CASSSGLDNEQFF. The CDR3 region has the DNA TGTGCCAGCAGCTCCGGACTGGACAATGAGCAGTTCTTC.

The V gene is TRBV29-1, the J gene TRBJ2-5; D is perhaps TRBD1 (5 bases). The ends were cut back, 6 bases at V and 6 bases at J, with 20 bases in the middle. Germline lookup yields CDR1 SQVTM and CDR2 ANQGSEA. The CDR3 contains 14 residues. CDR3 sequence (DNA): TGCAGCGTAGACAGCGCTGGAGCGAGGCAGACCCAGTACTTC. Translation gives CSVDSAGARQTQYF.

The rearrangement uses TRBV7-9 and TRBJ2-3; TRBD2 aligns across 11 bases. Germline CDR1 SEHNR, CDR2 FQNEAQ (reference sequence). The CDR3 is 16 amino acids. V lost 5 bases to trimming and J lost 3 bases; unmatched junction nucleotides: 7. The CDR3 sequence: CASSPGLAGSTDTQYF. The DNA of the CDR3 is TGTGCCAGCAGCCCCGGACTAGCGGGCTCTACAGATACGCAGTATTTT.

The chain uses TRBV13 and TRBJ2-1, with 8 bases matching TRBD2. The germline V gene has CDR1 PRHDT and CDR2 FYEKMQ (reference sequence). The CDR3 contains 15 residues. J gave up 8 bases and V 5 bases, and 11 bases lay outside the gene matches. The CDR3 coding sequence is TGTGCCAGCAGCCCGAGCGGGAGTGGACACCATGAGCAGTTCTTC. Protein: CASSPSGSGHHEQFF.

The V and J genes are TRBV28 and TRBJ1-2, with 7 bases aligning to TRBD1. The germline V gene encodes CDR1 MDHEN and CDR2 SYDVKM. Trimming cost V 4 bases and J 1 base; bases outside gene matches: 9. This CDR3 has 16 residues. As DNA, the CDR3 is TGTGCCAGCAGTTCCCCTAGGACAGGCCTTAACTATGGCTACACCTTC. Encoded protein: CASSSPRTGLNYGYTF.

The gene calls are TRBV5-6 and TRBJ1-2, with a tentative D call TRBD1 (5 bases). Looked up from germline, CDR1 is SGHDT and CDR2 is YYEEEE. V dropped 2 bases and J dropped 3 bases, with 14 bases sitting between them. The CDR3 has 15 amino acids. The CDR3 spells CASSFNGGVDYGYTF. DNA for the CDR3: TGTGCCAGCAGCTTCAACGGGGGGGTAGACTATGGCTACACCTTC.

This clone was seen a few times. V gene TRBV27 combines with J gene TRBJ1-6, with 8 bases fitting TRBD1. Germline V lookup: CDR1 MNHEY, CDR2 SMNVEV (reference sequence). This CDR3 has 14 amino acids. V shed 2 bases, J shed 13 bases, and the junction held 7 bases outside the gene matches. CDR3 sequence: CASSLRDRRSPLHF. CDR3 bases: TGTGCCAGCAGTTTAAGGGACAGGCGTAGTCCCCTCCACTTT.